This T cell receptor beta chain was recovered during a study of beta chain features in type 1 diabetes. About the study: Examination spanned 100 million to 130 million sorted cells from all samples. Regarding the study as a whole: VDJ junctions sequenced from type 1 diabetes patients showed fewer insertions and more deletions.

CD4+ naive, central memory, regulatory and stem cell-like memory cells were sorted via CD45RO/CCR7/CD25/CD127/CD95/CD27. Purities over 98% were achieved in all sorted populations. The investigators reverse transcribed all of the isolated RNA, so they sequenced expressed TCRB transcripts. The protocol was immunoSEQ multiplex PCR, while the TCRdb copy is restricted to in-frame clones and leaves out a portion. The sample consists of hundreds of thousands of clones, about a sixth of them appearing once. This clone was observed a handful of times. Its antigen is as yet unknown. The CDR3 consists of 13 residues. Germline V CDR1 and CDR2: SGHRS, YFSETQ. The V gene end was trimmed by 4 bases and the J gene end by 4 bases; junction bases not matched to a gene: 5.

Sequenced: naive CD4+ T cells from blood. The rearrangement joins TRBV5-1 to TRBJ2-7, with 7 bases lining up with TRBD1. This clonotype was sampled from a man aged 18-30 years in good health. The CDR3 DNA reads as TGCGCCAGCAGCCCGGGACAGCCTTACGAGCAGTACTTC. This codes for CASSPGQPYEQYF.